This paragraph reports one T cell receptor (beta chain). Using immunoSEQ multiplex PCR, the repertoire was profiled, and TCRdb retains in-frame clones only, with some absent. The sample has roughly 51,000 clones, 80% to 95% seen once; the top ten hold about 0.18%. These data originate in a study of T cell changes during pregnancy in multiple sclerosis. The CDR3 spans 15 residues. After removal of 4 bases from V and 4 bases from J, the junction contained 7 bases not matched to a gene. The germline V gene has CDR1 MNHNY and CDR2 SVGAGI (reference sequence). The TCR sequence derives from a female donor in good health, enrolled as a control in a pregnancy study. The input for sequencing was CD4+ T cells from peripheral blood mononuclear cells, taken after pregnancy. The chain recombines TRBV6-6 with TRBJ1-5, with TRBD1 identical over 7 bases. The CDR3 coding sequence is TGTGCCAGCAGTTCTACGACAGGGAGGAATCAGCCCCAGCATTTT. Residues: CASSSTTGRNQPQHF.